This T cell receptor beta chain was captured by sequencing in a study of HIV-infected patients and healthy controls. cDNA was made from roughly 500 ng RNA using alpha and beta constant primers. Using multiplexing indices, alpha and beta chain libraries were generated apart by chain-specific third strand synthesis. Priming off the SP2 site generated the second strand. TCRdb fed the 5' RACE reads into MiXCR, producing one record per CDR3 protein. Altogether around 16,000 distinct CDR3 sequences are present, roughly 9% being singletons, with the ten largest covering approximately 5.1%. Study findings and constraints: Healthy controls shared more CDR3 sequences between individuals than HIV-infected patients did. Compared with controls, mean Gini indices were significantly raised in HIV-infected repertoires, possibly indicating oligoclonality. Compared with untreated HIV+ repertoires, healthy controls showed roughly threefold more distinct CDR3s and higher Shannon diversity.

Whole blood was used without fractionation, so all unsorted peripheral T cells were included. This clonotype was observed a handful of times. Its antigen is currently unknown. Germline V CDR1 and CDR2: SEHNR, FQNEAQ (reference sequence). Trimming left V 5 bases short and J 6 bases short, with 19 bases between. The CDR3 has 15 amino acids. This TCR derives from an adult in good health. The sequenced sample was blood. J is TRBJ1-1 and V is TRBV7-9; D is perhaps TRBD1 (5 bases). CDR3 DNA sequence: TGTGCCAGCAGCGGCGGACATAGTGCCACACCTGAAGCTTTCTTT. Amino acids: CASSGGHSATPEAFF.